A selection of T cell receptor beta chains follows, all from one sample in a study of T cells after yellow fever vaccination. Using its own MiXCR run on the 5' RACE reads, TCRdb lists one record per CDR3 protein. The sample lists some 300,000 distinct CDR3 sequences, roughly 3.5% occurring once. The sequenced sample was PBMCs, obtained on the day of the yellow fever booster vaccination. These receptors originate from a young man who received the YFV17D yellow fever vaccine. Each CDR3 is given with its conserved first and last residue. D genes are given only for firm matches. Size tells how often a clone was seen (once, few, many) or the class of an expanded clone, and some rows leave it out.

TRBV24-1	few	NA	TRBJ2-2	TGTGCCACCAGTGGAGGGAAAGGGAACACCGGGGAGCTGTTTTTT	CATSGGKGNTGELFF
TRBV5-5	many	TRBD2	TRBJ2-7	TGTGCCAGCAGCTTGGTTGGACTAGGGACCTACGAGCAGTACTTC	CASSLVGLGTYEQYF
TRBV7-2	many	NA	TRBJ1-6	TGTGCCAGCAGGCCCGACAGAAGCAATTCACCCCTCCACTTT	CASRPDRSNSPLHF
TRBV3-1	NA	NA	TRBJ1-2	TGTGCCAGCAGCCCTGACTTGACCTATGGCTACACCTTC	CASSPDLTYGYTF
TRBV5-1	many	NA	TRBJ2-1	TGCGCCAGCAGCCGCCTAATGGCACCCTCTGATCTCGACTACAATGAGCAGTTCTTC	CASSRLMAPSDLDYNEQFF
TRBV7-9	many	TRBD1	TRBJ2-1	TGTGCCAGCAGCCCCCCTGGGACAGGGGAGGATGAGCAGTTCTTC	CASSPPGTGEDEQFF
TRBV10-3	many	NA	TRBJ2-3	TGTGCCATCAGTGGGGGGAAGACTCTTCAGGAAGATACGCAGTATTTT	CAISGGKTLQEDTQYF
TRBV24-1	many	TRBD1	TRBJ2-5	TGTGCCACCAGTGACGCCGGGACAGGGGAGACCCAGTACTTC	CATSDAGTGETQYF
TRBV29-1	few	NA	TRBJ2-1	TGCAGCGTTGAACCGGGGAATGAGCAGTTCTTC	CSVEPGNEQFF
TRBV7-9	many	TRBD2	TRBJ2-3	TGTGCCAGCATCACCGGGACTACCCGCACAGATACGCAGTATTTT	CASITGTTRTDTQYF
TRBV28	NA	NA	TRBJ1-1	TGTGCCAGCATGGTAGCCATGAACACTGAAGCTTTCTTT	CASMVAMNTEAFF
TRBV4-1	many	NA	TRBJ1-4	TGCGCCAGCAGCCAAGGTACACTCTCTGGCCAAAAACTGTTTTTT	CASSQGTLSGQKLFF
TRBV7-2	NA	NA	TRBJ2-1	TGTGCCAGCAGCTTAGTTATAAGCCAGAGCTCCTACAATGAGCAGTTCTTC	CASSLVISQSSYNEQFF
TRBV7-9	NA	TRBD2	TRBJ2-4	TGTGCCAGCAGCGGGGGGGGAGTCAAAAACATTCAGTACTTC	CASSGGGVKNIQYF
TRBV9	many	TRBD1	TRBJ1-6	TGTGCCAGCAGCGCAGGGACAGGCAATAATTCACCCCTCCACTTT	CASSAGTGNNSPLHF
TRBV7-9	many	NA	TRBJ2-1	TGTGCCAGCAGCTCAGGGGTAAAGAAGCAGTTCTTC	CASSSGVKKQFF
TRBV30	few	TRBD1	TRBJ2-7	TGTGCCTGGAGTGGGGGACAGGGGGCGGACGAGCAGTACTTC	CAWSGGQGADEQYF
TRBV5-5	many	NA	TRBJ1-4	TGTGCCAGCAGCTTGGGGCGGCAGCTCAATGAAAAACTGTTTTTT	CASSLGRQLNEKLFF
TRBV11-2	many	TRBD2	TRBJ2-1	TGTGCCAGCAGCAAGCGGGGGGGCCGGGAGGAGCAGTTCTTC	CASSKRGGREEQFF
TRBV20-1	many	NA	TRBJ2-5	TGCAGTGCTAGACGCCCAGGGTTCCAAGAGACCCAGTACTTC	CSARRPGFQETQYF
TRBV29-1	many	NA	TRBJ2-2	TGCAGCGTTGCGGGGACCGGGGAGCTGTTTTTT	CSVAGTGELFF
TRBV12-3/TRBV12-4	few	TRBD2	TRBJ2-3	TGTGCCAGCAGAATCGAGGCGGGGGACGATACGCAGTATTTT	CASRIEAGDDTQYF
TRBV5-6	few	TRBD1	TRBJ1-5	TGTGCCAGCAGCTTGGGTGGACAGGGGATTCCCAATCAGCCCCAGCATTTT	CASSLGGQGIPNQPQHF
TRBV4-2	many	NA	TRBJ2-3	TGTGCCAGCAGCCATGGGGGGAAAAGCACAGATACGCAGTATTTT	CASSHGGKSTDTQYF